Sequencing of this T cell receptor (beta chain) was carried out in a study of T cells after yellow fever vaccination. Across the study: SMART-Seq v4 Ultra Low Input handled preparation of low-cell-number fractions.

Between the trimmed V and J ends, which lost 0 bases and 5 bases, there was a span of 16 bases. The CDR3 runs 16 residues. CDR1 MGHRA and CDR2 YSYEKL come from the germline V gene. This clonotype was found a few times. Its matching antigen is unknown. TCRdb re-derived calls from the 5' RACE reads in MiXCR, one entry per CDR3 protein. The sample holds 170,000 or so distinct CDR3 sequences, over 7% seen once. Study results and limitations: The booster response re-showed most primary clones: approximately 95% CD4, 88% CD8.

V is TRBV4-1 and J is TRBJ2-5; TRBD2 is a possible D gene (6 bases). The source material was CD8+ T cells sorted from PBMCs, sampled 45 days after the yellow fever booster vaccination. This TCR was recovered from a man in his late teens or twenties who received the YFV17D yellow fever vaccine. The CDR3 coding sequence is TGCGCCAGCAGCCAAGATCACCCCGGGGACTGGGAGACCCAGTACTTC. Amino acids: CASSQDHPGDWETQYF.